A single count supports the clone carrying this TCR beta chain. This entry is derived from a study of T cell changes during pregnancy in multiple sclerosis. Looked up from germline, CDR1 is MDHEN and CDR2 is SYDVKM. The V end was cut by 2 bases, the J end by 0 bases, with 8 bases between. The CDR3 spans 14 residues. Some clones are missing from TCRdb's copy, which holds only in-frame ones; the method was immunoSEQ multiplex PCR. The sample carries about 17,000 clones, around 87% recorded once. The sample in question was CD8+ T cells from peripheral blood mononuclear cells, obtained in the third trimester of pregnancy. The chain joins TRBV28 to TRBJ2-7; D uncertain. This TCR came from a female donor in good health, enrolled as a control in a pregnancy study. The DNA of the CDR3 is TGTGCCAGCAGTTTAGGCAGATACTCCTACGAGCAGTACTTC. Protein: CASSLGRYSYEQYF.